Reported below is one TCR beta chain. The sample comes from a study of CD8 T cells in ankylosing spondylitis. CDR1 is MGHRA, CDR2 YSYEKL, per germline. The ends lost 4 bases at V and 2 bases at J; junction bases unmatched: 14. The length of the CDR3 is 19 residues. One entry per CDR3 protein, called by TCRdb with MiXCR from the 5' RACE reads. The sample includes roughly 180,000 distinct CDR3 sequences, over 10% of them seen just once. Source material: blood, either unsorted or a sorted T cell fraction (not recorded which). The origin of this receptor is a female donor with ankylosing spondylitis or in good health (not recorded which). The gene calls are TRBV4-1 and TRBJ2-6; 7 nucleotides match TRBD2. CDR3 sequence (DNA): TGCGCCAGCAGCCCCGACCGACGGGGGGTCAGAGCTGGGGCCAACGTCCTGACTTTC. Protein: CASSPDRRGVRAGANVLTF.